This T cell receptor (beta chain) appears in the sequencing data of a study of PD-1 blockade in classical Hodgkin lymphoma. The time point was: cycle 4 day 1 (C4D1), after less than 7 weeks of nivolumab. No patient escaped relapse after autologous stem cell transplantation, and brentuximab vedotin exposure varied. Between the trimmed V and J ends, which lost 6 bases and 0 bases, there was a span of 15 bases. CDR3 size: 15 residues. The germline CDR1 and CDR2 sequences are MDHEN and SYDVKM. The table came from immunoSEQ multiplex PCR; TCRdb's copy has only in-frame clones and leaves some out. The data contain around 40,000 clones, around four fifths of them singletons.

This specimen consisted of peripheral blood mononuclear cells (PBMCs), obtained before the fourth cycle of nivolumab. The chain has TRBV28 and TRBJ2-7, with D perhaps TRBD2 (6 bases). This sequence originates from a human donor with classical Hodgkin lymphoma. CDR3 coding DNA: TGTGCCAGCAGGGAGGCCAGCGGGTTCTCCTACGAGCAGTACTTC. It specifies CASREASGFSYEQYF.